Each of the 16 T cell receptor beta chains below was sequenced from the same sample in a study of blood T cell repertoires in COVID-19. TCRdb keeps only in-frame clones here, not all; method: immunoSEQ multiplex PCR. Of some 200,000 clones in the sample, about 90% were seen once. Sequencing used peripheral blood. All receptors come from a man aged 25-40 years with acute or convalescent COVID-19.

The CDR3, as DNA: TGTGCCAGCAGCTTAAGTGCCCCCGGGCTTCGGGGGGGAGAGCAGTTCTTC. It codes for CASSLSAPGLRGGEQFF. This chain uses TRBV5-8 with TRBJ2-1; 8 bases map to TRBD2. The CDR3 loop spans 17 amino acids. Trimming cost V 2 bases and J 10 bases; bases outside gene matches: 17. Germline CDR1 and CDR2: SGHTS and YDEGEE.

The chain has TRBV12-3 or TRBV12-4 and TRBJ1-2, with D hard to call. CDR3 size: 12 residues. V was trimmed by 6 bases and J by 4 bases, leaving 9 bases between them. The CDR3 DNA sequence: TGTGCCAGCAGCCCGGACTCCTATGGCTACACCTTC. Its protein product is CASSPDSYGYTF.

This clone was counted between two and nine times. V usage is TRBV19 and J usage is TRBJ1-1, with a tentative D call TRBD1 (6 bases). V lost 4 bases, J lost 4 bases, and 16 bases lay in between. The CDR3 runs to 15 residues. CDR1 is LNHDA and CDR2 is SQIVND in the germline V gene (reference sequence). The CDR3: CASSTATGRGTEAFF. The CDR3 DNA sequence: TGTGCCAGTAGTACCGCGACAGGCCGGGGCACTGAAGCTTTCTTT.

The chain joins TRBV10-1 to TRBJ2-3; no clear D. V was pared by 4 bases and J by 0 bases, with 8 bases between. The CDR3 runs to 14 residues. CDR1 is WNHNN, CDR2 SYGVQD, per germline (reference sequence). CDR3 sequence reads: CASSAGRSTDTQYF. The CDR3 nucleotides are TGCGCCAGCAGTGCGGGTCGAAGCACAGATACGCAGTATTTT.

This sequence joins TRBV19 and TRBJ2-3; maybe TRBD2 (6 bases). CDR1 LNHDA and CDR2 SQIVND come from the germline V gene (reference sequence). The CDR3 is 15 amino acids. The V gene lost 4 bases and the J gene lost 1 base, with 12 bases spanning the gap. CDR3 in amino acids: CASSTGGRRTDTQYF. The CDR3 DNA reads TGTGCCAGTAGTACCGGGGGTCGTCGCACAGATACGCAGTATTTT.

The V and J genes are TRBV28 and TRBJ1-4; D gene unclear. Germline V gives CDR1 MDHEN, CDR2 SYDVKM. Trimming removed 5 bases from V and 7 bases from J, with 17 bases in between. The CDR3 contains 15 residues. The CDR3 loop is CASSPSGRPGEKLFF. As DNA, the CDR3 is TGTGCCAGCAGTCCGAGCGGCAGGCCGGGTGAAAAACTGTTTTTT.

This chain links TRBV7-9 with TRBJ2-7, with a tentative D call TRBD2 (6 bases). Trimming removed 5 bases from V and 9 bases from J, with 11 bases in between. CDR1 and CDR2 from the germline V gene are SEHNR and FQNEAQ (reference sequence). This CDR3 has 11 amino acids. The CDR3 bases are TGTGCCAGCAGCGGGGGGTCTGGGCAGTACTTC. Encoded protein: CASSGGSGQYF.

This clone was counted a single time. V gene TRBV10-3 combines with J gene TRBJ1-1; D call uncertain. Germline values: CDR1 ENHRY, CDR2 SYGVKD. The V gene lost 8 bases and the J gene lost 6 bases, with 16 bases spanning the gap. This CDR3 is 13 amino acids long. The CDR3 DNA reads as TGTGCCATCCGCTTTAGCGACACCTCTGAAGCTTTCTTT. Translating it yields CAIRFSDTSEAFF.

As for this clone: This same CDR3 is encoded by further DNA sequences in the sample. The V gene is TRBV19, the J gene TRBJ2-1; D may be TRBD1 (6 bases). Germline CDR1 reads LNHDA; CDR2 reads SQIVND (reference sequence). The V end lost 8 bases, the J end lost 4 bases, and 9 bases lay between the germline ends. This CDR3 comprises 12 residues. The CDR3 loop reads CASSTGYNEQFF. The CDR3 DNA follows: TGTGCCAGTTCCACAGGGTACAATGAGCAGTTCTTC.

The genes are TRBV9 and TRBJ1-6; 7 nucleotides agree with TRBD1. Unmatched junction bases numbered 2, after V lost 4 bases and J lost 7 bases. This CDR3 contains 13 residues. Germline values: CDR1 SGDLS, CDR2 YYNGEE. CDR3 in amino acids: CASSTTGNSPLHF. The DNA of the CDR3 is TGTGCCAGCAGCACGACAGGGAATTCACCCCTCCACTTT.

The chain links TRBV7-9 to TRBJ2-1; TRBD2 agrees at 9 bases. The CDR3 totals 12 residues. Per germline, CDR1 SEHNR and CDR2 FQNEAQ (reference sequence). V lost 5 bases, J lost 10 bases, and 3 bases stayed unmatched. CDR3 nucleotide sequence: TGTGCCAGCAGCCGTAGCGGGAGCGAGCAGTTCTTC. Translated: CASSRSGSEQFF.

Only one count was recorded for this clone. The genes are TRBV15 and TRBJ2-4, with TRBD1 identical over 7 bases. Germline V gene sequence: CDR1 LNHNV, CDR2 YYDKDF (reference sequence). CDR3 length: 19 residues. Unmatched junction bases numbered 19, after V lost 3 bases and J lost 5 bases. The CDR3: CATSRGSKGAALGENIQYF. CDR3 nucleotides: TGTGCCACCAGCAGGGGCAGTAAGGGGGCGGCCTTGGGAGAAAACATTCAGTACTTC.

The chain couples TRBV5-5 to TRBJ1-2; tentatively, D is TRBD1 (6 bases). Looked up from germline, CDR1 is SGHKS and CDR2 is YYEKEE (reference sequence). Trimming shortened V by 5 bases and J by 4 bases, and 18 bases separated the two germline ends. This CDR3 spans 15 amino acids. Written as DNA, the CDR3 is TGTGCCAGCAGTCAAGGCCAGGGGCTGGCCTATGGCTACACCTTC. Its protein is CASSQGQGLAYGYTF. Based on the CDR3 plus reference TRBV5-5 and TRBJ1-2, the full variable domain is DAGVTQSPTHLIKTRGQQVTLRCSPISGHKSVSWYQQVLGQGPQFIFQYYEKEERGRGNFPDRFSARQFPNYSSELNVNALLLGDSALYLCASSQGQGLAYGYTFGSGTRLTVV.

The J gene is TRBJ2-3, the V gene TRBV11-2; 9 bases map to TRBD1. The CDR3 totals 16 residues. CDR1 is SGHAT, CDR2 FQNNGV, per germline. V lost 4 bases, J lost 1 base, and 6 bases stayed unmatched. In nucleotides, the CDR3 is TGTGCCAGCAGCTATTACAGGGGGCAGGGCACAGATACGCAGTATTTT. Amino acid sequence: CASSYYRGQGTDTQYF.

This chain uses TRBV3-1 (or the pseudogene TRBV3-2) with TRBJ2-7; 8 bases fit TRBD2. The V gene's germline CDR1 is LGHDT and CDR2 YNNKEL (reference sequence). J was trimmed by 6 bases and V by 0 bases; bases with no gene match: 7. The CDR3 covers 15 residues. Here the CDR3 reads CASSQDPGGGTEQYF. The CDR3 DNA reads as TGTGCCAGCAGCCAAGATCCGGGCGGGGGGACCGAGCAGTACTTC.

The CDR3 region is CSVLGGSYYGYTF. As DNA, the CDR3 is TGCAGCGTTTTAGGCGGATCTTACTATGGCTACACCTTC. This chain uses TRBV29-1 with TRBJ1-2, with D hard to call. Germline CDR1 reads SQVTM; CDR2 reads ANQGSEA. The CDR3 covers 13 residues. V lost 5 bases and J 3 bases, leaving 13 bases between the germline ends.